This T cell receptor (beta chain) emerged from a study of human T cells and chemical hapten exposure. Findings and limits, study-wide: In comparison with controls, expanded TCRs gave rise to a significantly larger number of large CDR3 similarity clusters.

This clonotype was observed a few times. The antigen remains undetermined. Time point of the sample: patch test 3, about 24 weeks after DPC sensitization. This sample's treatment: therapeutic diphenylcyclopropenone sensitization with weekly scalp DPC. Blood, whole and unfractionated, served as the source for total RNA extraction. This CDR3 is built from 13 residues. CDR1 MNHEY and CDR2 SVGAGI come from the germline V gene. The germline V and J ends were trimmed by 8 bases and 0 bases, with 11 bases remaining between them. TCRdb used MiXCR to reprocess the RACE reads, holding one entry per CDR3 protein. The repertoire holds 38,000 or so distinct CDR3 sequences, with 9.5% as singletons.

The chain employs TRBV6-5 and TRBJ2-7; perhaps TRBD1 as D (6 bases). The specimen was whole blood, collected in connection with sensitization to the hapten diphenylcyclopropenone (DPC). The receptor comes from a man over 45 with alopecia areata. Some clones in this sample may be carry-over from other donors' samples. The CDR3 protein is CASQRTVSYEQYF. CDR3 in DNA: TGTGCCAGCCAACGGACAGTCTCCTACGAGCAGTACTTC.